The clone carrying this TCR beta chain was seen only a few times. Its specificity is unknown. The sample belongs to a study of response to subunit inactivated influenza vaccine. Whole-study findings and limits: The authors suggested that few new T cells are recruited per seasonal influenza vaccination.

TCRdb redid the calling of the RT-PCR reads with MiXCR, one entry per CDR3 protein. This sample has more than 550,000 distinct CDR3 sequences; about 10% occur once, and the top ten carry roughly 10%. Germline CDR1 ENHRY, CDR2 SYGVKD. Trimming cost V 4 bases and J 0 bases, with 6 bases left between them. The CDR3 length is 13 residues. This specimen was PBMCs from blood, taken on the day of vaccination. The receptor was isolated from a man aged 45-60 years who received an inactivated influenza vaccine. V gene TRBV10-3 combines with J gene TRBJ2-5; D remains unclear. The CDR3 protein is CAISVSYQETQYF. The CDR3 DNA reads as TGTGCCATCAGTGTAAGCTACCAAGAGACCCAGTACTTC.